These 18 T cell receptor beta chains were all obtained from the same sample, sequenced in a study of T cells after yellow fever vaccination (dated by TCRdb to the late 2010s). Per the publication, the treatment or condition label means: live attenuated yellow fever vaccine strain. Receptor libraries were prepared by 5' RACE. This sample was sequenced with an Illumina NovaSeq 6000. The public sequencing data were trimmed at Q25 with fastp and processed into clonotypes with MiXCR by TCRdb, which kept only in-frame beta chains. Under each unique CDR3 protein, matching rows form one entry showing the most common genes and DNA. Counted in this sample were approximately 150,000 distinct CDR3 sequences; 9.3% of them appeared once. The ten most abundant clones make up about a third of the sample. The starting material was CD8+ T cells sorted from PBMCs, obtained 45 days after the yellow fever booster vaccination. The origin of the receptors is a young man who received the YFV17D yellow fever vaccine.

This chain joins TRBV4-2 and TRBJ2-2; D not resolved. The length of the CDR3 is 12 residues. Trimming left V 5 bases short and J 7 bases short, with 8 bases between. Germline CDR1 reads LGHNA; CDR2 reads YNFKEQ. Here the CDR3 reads CASSSPIGELFF. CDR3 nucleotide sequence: TGTGCCAGCAGCTCTCCAATCGGGGAGCTGTTTTTT.

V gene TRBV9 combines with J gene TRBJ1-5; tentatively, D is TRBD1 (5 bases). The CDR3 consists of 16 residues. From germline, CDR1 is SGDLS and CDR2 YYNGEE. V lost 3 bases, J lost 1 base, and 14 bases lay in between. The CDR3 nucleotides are TGTGCCAGCAGCGAGGGGCCCGGCGGGAGCAATCAGCCCCAGCATTTT. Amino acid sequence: CASSEGPGGSNQPQHF.

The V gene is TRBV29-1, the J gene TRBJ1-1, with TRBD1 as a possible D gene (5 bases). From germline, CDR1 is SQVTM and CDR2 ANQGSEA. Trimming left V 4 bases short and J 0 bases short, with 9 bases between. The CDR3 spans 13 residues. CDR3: CSVAKGVNTEAFF. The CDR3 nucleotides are TGCAGCGTTGCGAAAGGGGTGAACACTGAAGCTTTCTTT.

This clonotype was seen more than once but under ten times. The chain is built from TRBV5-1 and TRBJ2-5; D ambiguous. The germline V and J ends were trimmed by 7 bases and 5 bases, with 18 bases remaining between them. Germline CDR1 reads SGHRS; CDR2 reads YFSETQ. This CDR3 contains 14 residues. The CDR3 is CASLMYPGKETQYF. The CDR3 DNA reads TGCGCCAGCTTGATGTACCCTGGGAAGGAGACCCAGTACTTC.

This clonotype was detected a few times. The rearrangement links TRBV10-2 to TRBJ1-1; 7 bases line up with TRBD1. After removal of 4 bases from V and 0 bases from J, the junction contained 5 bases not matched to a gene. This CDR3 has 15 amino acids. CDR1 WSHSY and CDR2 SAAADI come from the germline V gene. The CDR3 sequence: CASSGGTELNTEAFF. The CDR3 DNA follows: TGCGCCAGCAGTGGCGGGACAGAGCTGAACACTGAAGCTTTCTTT.

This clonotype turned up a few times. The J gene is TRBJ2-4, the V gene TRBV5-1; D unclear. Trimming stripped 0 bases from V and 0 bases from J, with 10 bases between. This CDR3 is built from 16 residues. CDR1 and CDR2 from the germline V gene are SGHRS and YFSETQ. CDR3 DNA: TGCGCCAGCAGCTTGGATCAGCAAGTAGCCAAAAACATTCAGTACTTC. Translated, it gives CASSLDQQVAKNIQYF.

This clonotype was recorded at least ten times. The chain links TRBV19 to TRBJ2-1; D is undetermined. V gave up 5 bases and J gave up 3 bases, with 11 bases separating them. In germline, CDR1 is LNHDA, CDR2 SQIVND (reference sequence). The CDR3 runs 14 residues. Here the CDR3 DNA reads TGTGCCAGTAGTGGTGGTCCCCTCTACAATGAGCAGTTCTTC. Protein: CASSGGPLYNEQFF.

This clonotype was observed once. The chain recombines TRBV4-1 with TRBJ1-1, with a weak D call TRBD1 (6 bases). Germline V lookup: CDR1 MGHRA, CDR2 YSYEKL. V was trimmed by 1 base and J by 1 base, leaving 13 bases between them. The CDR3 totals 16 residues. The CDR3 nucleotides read TGCGCCAGCAGCCAAGTTCACCAGGGGACGAACACTGAAGCTTTCTTT. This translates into CASSQVHQGTNTEAFF.

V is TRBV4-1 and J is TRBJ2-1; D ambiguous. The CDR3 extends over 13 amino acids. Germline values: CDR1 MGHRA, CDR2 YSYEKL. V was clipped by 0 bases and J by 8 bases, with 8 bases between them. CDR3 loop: CASSQDFGYEQFF. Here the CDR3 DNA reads TGCGCCAGCAGCCAAGATTTCGGGTATGAGCAGTTCTTC.

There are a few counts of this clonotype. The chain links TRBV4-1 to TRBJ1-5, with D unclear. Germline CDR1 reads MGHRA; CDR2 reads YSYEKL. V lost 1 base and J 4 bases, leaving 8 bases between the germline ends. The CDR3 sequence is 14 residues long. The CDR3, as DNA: TGCGCCAGCAGCCAAGGTCACGGAAATCAGCCCCAGCATTTT. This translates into CASSQGHGNQPQHF.

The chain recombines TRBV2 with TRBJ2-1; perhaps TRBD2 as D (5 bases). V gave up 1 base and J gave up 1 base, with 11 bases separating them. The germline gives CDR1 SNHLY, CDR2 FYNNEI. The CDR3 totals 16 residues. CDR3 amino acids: CASSEGGLPSYNEQFF. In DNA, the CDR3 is TGTGCCAGCAGTGAAGGCGGACTCCCATCCTACAATGAGCAGTTCTTC.

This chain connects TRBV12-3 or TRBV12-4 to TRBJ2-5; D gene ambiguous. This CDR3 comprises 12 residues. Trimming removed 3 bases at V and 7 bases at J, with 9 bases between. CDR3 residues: CASSFTPVTQYF. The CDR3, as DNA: TGTGCCAGCAGTTTTACTCCCGTGACCCAGTACTTC.

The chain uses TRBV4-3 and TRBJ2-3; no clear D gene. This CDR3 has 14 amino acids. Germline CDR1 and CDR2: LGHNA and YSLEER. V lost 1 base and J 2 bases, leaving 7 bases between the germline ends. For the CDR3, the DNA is TGCGCCAGCAGCCAAGGTTTACTCACAGATACGCAGTATTTT. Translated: CASSQGLLTDTQYF.

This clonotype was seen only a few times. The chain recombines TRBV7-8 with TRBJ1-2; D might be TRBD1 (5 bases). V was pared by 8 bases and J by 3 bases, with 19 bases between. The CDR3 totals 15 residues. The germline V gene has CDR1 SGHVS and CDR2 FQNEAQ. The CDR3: CASSLGEGAYYGYTF. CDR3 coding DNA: TGTGCCAGCTCTCTAGGCGAAGGGGCATACTATGGCTACACCTTC.

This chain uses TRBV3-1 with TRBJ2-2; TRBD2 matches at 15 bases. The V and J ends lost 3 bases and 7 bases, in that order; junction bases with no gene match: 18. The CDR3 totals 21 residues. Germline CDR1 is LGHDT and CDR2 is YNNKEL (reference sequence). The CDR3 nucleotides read TGTGCCAGCAGCCAGCCCAGGACTAGCGGGGGGGAGCGGCCGTGGATCGGGGAGCTGTTTTTT. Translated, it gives CASSQPRTSGGERPWIGELFF.

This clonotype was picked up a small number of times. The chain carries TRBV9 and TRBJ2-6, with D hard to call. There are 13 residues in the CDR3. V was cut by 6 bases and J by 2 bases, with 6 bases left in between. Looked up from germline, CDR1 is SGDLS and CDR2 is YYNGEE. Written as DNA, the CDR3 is TGTGCCAGCACCGTTCCTGGGGCCAACGTCCTGACTTTC. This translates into CASTVPGANVLTF.

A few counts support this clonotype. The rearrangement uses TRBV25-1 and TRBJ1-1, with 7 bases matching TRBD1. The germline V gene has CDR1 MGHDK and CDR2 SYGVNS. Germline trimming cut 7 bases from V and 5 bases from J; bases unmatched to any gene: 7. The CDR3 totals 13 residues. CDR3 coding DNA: TGTGCCAGCACCCACAGGGGTAGGACTGAAGCTTTCTTT. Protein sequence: CASTHRGRTEAFF.

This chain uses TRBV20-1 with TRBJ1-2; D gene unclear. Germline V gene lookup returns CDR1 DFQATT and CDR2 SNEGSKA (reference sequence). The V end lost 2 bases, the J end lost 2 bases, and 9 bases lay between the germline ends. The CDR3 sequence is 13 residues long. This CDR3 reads CSARKDGNYGYTF. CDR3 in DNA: TGCAGTGCTAGAAAAGACGGGAACTATGGCTACACCTTC.